Presented here are 30 T cell receptor beta chains from one specimen sequenced in a study of T-cell memory formation after mild COVID-19. TCRdb redid the calling of the 5' RACE reads with MiXCR, one entry per CDR3 protein. The sample contains approximately 65,000 distinct CDR3 sequences, about 9.4% of which appear only once. Material for sequencing was PBMCs or a T cell subset sorted from them (not recorded which). All receptors derive from a man aged 18 to 35 who had mild COVID-19 (a few samples of this study predate the infection). Cell type and time point are not known.

The V gene is TRBV5-1, the J gene TRBJ2-1, with 11 bases matching TRBD1. There are 14 residues in the CDR3. Germline V gene data show CDR1 as SGHRS and CDR2 as YFSETQ. The V segment lost 3 bases and the J segment 7 bases; nucleotides outside the gene matches: 3. The CDR3 DNA is TGCGCCAGCAGCTCAGGGACAGGGGGTAATGAGCAGTTCTTC. Translation gives CASSSGTGGNEQFF.

The V and J genes are TRBV9 and TRBJ1-2, with TRBD1 identical over 10 bases. CDR1 SGDLS and CDR2 YYNGEE come from the germline V gene. The CDR3 covers 15 residues. The ends lost 3 bases at V and 6 bases at J; junction bases unmatched: 8. CDR3 sequence: CASSGGTGEEHGYTF. CDR3 coding DNA: TGTGCCAGCAGCGGCGGGACAGGGGAAGAGCATGGCTACACCTTC.

The chain uses TRBV12-5 and TRBJ2-3; 12 nucleotides agree with TRBD2. The CDR3 loop spans 13 amino acids. Trimming at V came to 5 bases and at J to 6 bases, leaving 0 bases not matched to a gene. Germline lookup yields CDR1 LGHNT and CDR2 FRNRAP. CDR3 bases: TGTGCTAGTGGTACTAGCGGGGGGGATACGCAGTATTTT. Translation gives CASGTSGGDTQYF.

The chain joins TRBV5-1 to TRBJ2-1; D not certain. V lost 6 bases and J 0 bases, leaving 19 bases between the germline ends. Per germline, CDR1 SGHRS and CDR2 YFSETQ. This CDR3 spans 17 amino acids. CDR3 in amino acids: CASTSSLTASSYNEQFF. CDR3 DNA: TGCGCCAGCACCTCCTCATTGACCGCAAGCTCCTACAATGAGCAGTTCTTC.

The V call is TRBV10-2, the J call TRBJ2-1; D possibly uses TRBD1 or TRBD2 (6 bases each). The germline V gene has CDR1 WSHSY and CDR2 SAAADI. Trimming removed 8 bases from V and 1 base from J, with 21 bases in between. CDR3 length equals 17 residues. CDR3 nucleotides: TGCGCCAGCGTGTCCCGCGGGAAGGGGGGATCCTACAATGAGCAGTTCTTC. It translates to CASVSRGKGGSYNEQFF.

The rearrangement uses TRBV29-1 and TRBJ2-1; D is uncertain. The CDR3 extends over 12 amino acids. V shed 2 bases and J shed 4 bases, with 6 bases lying between them. CDR1 and CDR2 from the germline V gene are SQVTM and ANQGSEA. CDR3 protein: CSVEPAYNEQFF. As DNA, the CDR3 is TGCAGCGTTGAACCCGCTTACAATGAGCAGTTCTTC.

The chain recombines TRBV12-3 or TRBV12-4 with TRBJ2-1; D may be TRBD1 (5 bases). This CDR3 spans 16 amino acids. With 3 bases removed from V and 5 bases from J, the gap between germline ends came to 17 bases. In DNA form, the CDR3 reads TGTGCCAGCAGTTTTGGCAGGGCGGCCGGTGACAATGAGCAGTTCTTC. Encoded protein: CASSFGRAAGDNEQFF.

This clonotype was detected many times. The V gene is TRBV20-1, the J gene TRBJ2-2, with TRBD1 matching over 11 bases. The germline V gene has CDR1 DFQATT and CDR2 SNEGSKA (reference sequence). The CDR3 loop spans 15 amino acids. J was trimmed by 8 bases and V by 5 bases; bases with no gene match: 10. In DNA form, the CDR3 reads TGCAGTGCTCATAATATAGGACAGGGGGCAGGGGAGCTGTTTTTT. This encodes CSAHNIGQGAGELFF.

This clonotype was counted a few times. The J gene is TRBJ1-3, the V gene TRBV20-1, with no clear D. The CDR3 loop spans 13 amino acids. V was clipped by 0 bases and J by 4 bases, with 7 bases between them. Germline V gives CDR1 DFQATT, CDR2 SNEGSKA (reference sequence). CDR3: CSARDPQGNTIYF. CDR3 bases: TGCAGTGCTAGAGATCCTCAAGGAAACACCATATATTTT.

As regards this clonotype: An end of the junction does not agree with germline; a read error may underlie this. The chain combines TRBV6-6 with TRBJ2-7; D ambiguous. Germline-derived CDR1 and CDR2 are MNHNY and SVGAGI (reference sequence). The CDR3 is made up of 12 amino acids. The CDR3 here is CDSSYGPPEQYF. CDR3 nucleotide sequence: TGTGACAGCAGTTACGGACCCCCCGAGCAGTACTTC.

This clonotype was detected only a few times. The chain recombines TRBV5-1 with TRBJ2-4; TRBD1 agrees at 8 bases. CDR3 length: 16 residues. CDR1 is SGHRS and CDR2 is YFSETQ in the germline V gene. V lost 4 bases, J lost 0 bases, and 6 bases stayed unmatched. CDR3 residues: CASSLGQGPAKNIQYF. The CDR3 bases are TGCGCCAGCAGCCTCGGACAGGGCCCAGCCAAAAACATTCAGTACTTC. Looking up the rest from reference TRBV5-1 and TRBJ2-4 gives the full variable domain: KAGVTQTPRYLIKTRGQQVTLSCSPISGHRSVSWYQQTPGQGLQFLFEYFSETQRNKGNFPGRFSGRQFSNSRSEMNVSTLELGDSALYLCASSLGQGPAKNIQYFGAGTRLSVL.

This rearrangement joins TRBV6-5 to TRBJ1-2; possibly TRBD1 for D (6 bases). CDR1 is MNHEY and CDR2 is SVGAGI in the germline V gene. Trimming removed 7 bases at V and 2 bases at J, with 8 bases between. The CDR3 consists of 12 residues. CDR3: CASTDRNYGYTF. The DNA of the CDR3 is TGTGCCAGCACAGACAGGAACTATGGCTACACCTTC.

This clonotype occurred a few times. The CDR3 region has the DNA TGTGCCAGCCTAGCGCTAAACTCCTACAATGAGCAGTTCTTC. Its translation is CASLALNSYNEQFF. The chain joins TRBV2 to TRBJ2-1, with D perhaps matching TRBD2 (6 bases). Trimming took 8 bases from V and 0 from J, leaving 11 bases between them. The CDR3 sequence is 14 residues long. CDR1 and CDR2 from the germline V gene are SNHLY and FYNNEI.

V gene TRBV7-9 combines with J gene TRBJ2-4; 9 bases are a match to TRBD2. Germline CDR1 and CDR2: SEHNR and FQNEAQ (reference sequence). Trimming at V came to 5 bases and at J to 13 bases, leaving 12 bases not matched to a gene. The CDR3 has 14 residues. DNA of the CDR3: TGTGCCAGCAGCACAGACGGCGGGGGGGCCCCCCAGTACTTC. The encoded protein is CASSTDGGGAPQYF.

The chain is built from TRBV6-2 or TRBV6-3 and TRBJ2-5; D not certain. CDR3 length: 11 residues. V dropped 7 bases and J dropped 5 bases, with 8 bases sitting between them. Germline V gene sequence: CDR1 MNHEY, CDR2 SVGEGT. The CDR3 sequence is CASILGETQYF. The CDR3 DNA follows: TGTGCCAGCATCCTGGGGGAGACCCAGTACTTC.

V usage is TRBV9 and J usage is TRBJ2-3; D gene unclear. CDR3 size: 14 residues. Germline CDR1 is SGDLS and CDR2 is YYNGEE. The ends were cut back, 2 bases at V and 0 bases at J, with 7 bases in the middle. The CDR3 here is CASSVASSTDTQYF. The CDR3 DNA reads TGTGCCAGCAGCGTGGCGTCTAGCACAGATACGCAGTATTTT.

This clonotype came up many times. This chain links TRBV12-3 or TRBV12-4 with TRBJ2-2, with D unresolved. This CDR3 is built from 16 residues. The germline V and J ends were trimmed by 1 base and 4 bases, with 13 bases remaining between them. CDR3 residues: CASSLGEGLRTGELFF. The CDR3 nucleotides are TGTGCCAGCAGTTTAGGTGAAGGCCTTCGCACCGGGGAGCTGTTTTTT.

The table lists this clonotype with a few counts. The chain employs TRBV10-1 and TRBJ2-2, with D perhaps matching TRBD1 or TRBD2 (5 bases each). V was clipped by 2 bases and J by 4 bases, with 17 bases between them. The CDR3 spans 17 residues. Germline values: CDR1 WNHNN, CDR2 SYGVQD (reference sequence). The CDR3 sequence: CASSEAAGPAGTGELFF. As DNA, the CDR3 is TGCGCCAGCAGTGAGGCTGCAGGGCCCGCGGGCACCGGGGAGCTGTTTTTT.

The table lists this clonotype with a few counts. This chain connects TRBV5-1 to TRBJ2-5, with 14 bases identical to TRBD2. Per the germline V gene, CDR1 is SGHRS and CDR2 is YFSETQ. Trimming took 4 bases from V and 5 from J; bases not matched to a gene: 10. The CDR3 length is 17 residues. The chain's CDR3 is CASSPGTSGGAGETQYF. Here the CDR3 DNA reads TGCGCCAGCAGCCCCGGGACTAGCGGGGGCGCGGGGGAGACCCAGTACTTC.

The J gene is TRBJ1-1, the V gene TRBV5-1; D is unclear. This CDR3 contains 13 residues. Trimming shortened V by 0 bases and J by 1 base, and 4 bases separated the two germline ends. CDR1 and CDR2 from the germline V gene are SGHRS and YFSETQ. Here the CDR3 DNA reads TGCGCCAGCAGCTTGGGCGAGAACACTGAAGCTTTCTTT. Amino acid sequence: CASSLGENTEAFF. The variable domain in full, completed from reference TRBV5-1 and TRBJ1-1, reads KAGVTQTPRYLIKTRGQQVTLSCSPISGHRSVSWYQQTPGQGLQFLFEYFSETQRNKGNFPGRFSGRQFSNSRSEMNVSTLELGDSALYLCASSLGENTEAFFGQGTRLTVV.

This clonotype was seen a few times. J is TRBJ2-1 and V is TRBV7-9; 7 nucleotides line up with TRBD1. The CDR3 sequence is 17 residues long. The germline CDR1 and CDR2 sequences are SEHNR and FQNEAQ (reference sequence). V dropped 2 bases and J dropped 4; count of bases not matched to a gene: 11. In nucleotides, the CDR3 is TGTGCCAGCAGCTTAATACGACAGGGATTGGGGTACAATGAGCAGTTCTTC. Its translation is CASSLIRQGLGYNEQFF.

In this sample, this clonotype turned up many times. V gene TRBV5-1 combines with J gene TRBJ2-3, with D unresolved. From germline, CDR1 is SGHRS and CDR2 YFSETQ. V was shortened by 4 bases and J by 6 bases, with 9 bases between the two germline ends. The CDR3 has 12 residues. The CDR3 here is CASSLDWDTQYF. The CDR3 bases are TGCGCCAGCAGCCTCGACTGGGATACGCAGTATTTT.

In its sample, this clonotype was seen many times. This sequence joins TRBV12-3 or TRBV12-4 and TRBJ2-2; D may correspond to TRBD1 or TRBD2 (5 bases each). Deletions cut 2 bases from V and 11 bases from J, with 12 bases between. The CDR3 is 13 amino acids. CDR3 amino acids: CASSLQGPGELFF. As DNA, the CDR3 is TGTGCCAGCAGTTTACAGGGCCCGGGAGAGCTGTTTTTT.

This clonotype was detected ten times or more. The genes are TRBV11-2 and TRBJ2-5; 9 nucleotides line up with TRBD2. This CDR3 region has 18 residues. Looked up from germline, CDR1 is SGHAT and CDR2 is FQNNGV. Trimming took 3 bases from V and 0 from J; bases not matched to a gene: 11. The CDR3, as DNA: TGTGCCAGCAGCTTTTTCCACCCCAGCGGGGGGTACCAAGAGACCCAGTACTTC. It encodes CASSFFHPSGGYQETQYF.

This clonotype was recorded many times. The chain uses TRBV20-1 and TRBJ2-7; 7 nucleotides match TRBD2. The CDR3 covers 15 residues. The junction had 12 bases not matched to a gene; V was cut back by 0 bases and J by 7 bases. CDR1 and CDR2 (germline): DFQATT, SNEGSKA (reference sequence). The CDR3 loop reads CSARELAGVLWEQYV. CDR3 nucleotide sequence: TGCAGTGCTAGAGAATTGGCGGGAGTCTTGTGGGAGCAGTACGTC.

The J gene is TRBJ2-5, the V gene TRBV7-9; D not resolved. Germline CDR1 SEHNR, CDR2 FQNEAQ (reference sequence). The CDR3 loop spans 14 amino acids. V was clipped by 2 bases and J by 5 bases, with 12 bases between them. The chain's CDR3 is CASSLNIGRETQYF. The CDR3 coding sequence is TGTGCCAGCAGCTTAAACATCGGAAGGGAGACCCAGTACTTC.

The chain combines TRBV3-1 with TRBJ1-5; D uncertain. V lost 5 bases to trimming and J lost 4 bases, with 6 bases between them. This CDR3 spans 12 amino acids. Germline loops: CDR1 LGHDT, CDR2 YNNKEL (reference sequence). CDR3 nucleotide sequence: TGTGCCAGCAGCGACAATAATCAGCCCCAGCATTTT. This translates into CASSDNNQPQHF.

This clonotype was seen repeatedly, ten times or more. This rearrangement joins TRBV28 to TRBJ2-1; 9 nucleotides agree with TRBD2. V gave up 5 bases and J gave up 5 bases; unmatched junction bases: 10. This CDR3 spans 16 amino acids. The germline gives CDR1 MDHEN, CDR2 SYDVKM. Here the CDR3 reads CASSIPAGGYNNEQFF. The CDR3 DNA reads TGTGCCAGCAGTATCCCAGCGGGGGGCTACAACAATGAGCAGTTCTTC.

This clonotype was seen more than once but under ten times. The chain is built from TRBV12-3 or TRBV12-4 and TRBJ1-2; 7 nucleotides agree with TRBD1. The J segment lost 8 bases and the V segment lost 5 bases, leaving 5 bases of the junction unmatched. This CDR3 comprises 12 residues. CDR3 residues: CASSIHRGGYTF. In DNA, the CDR3 is TGTGCCAGCAGTATTCACAGGGGAGGCTACACCTTC.

In this sample, this clonotype turned up many times. The chain carries TRBV7-2 and TRBJ2-1, with D possibly matching TRBD1 (5 bases). The CDR3 spans 12 residues. V dropped 1 base and J dropped 7 bases, with 5 bases sitting between them. Germline V CDR1 and CDR2: SGHTA, FQGNSA. The CDR3 DNA follows: TGTGCCAGCAGCTTAGACAGGAATGAGCAGTTCTTC. Its translation: CASSLDRNEQFF.